A selection of T cell receptor beta chains follows, all from one sample in a study of Graves' ophthalmopathy and Graves' hyperthyroidism. TCRdb passed the multiplex PCR reads through MiXCR, listing each CDR3 protein once. The table shows about 480,000 distinct CDR3 sequences, with over 13% occurring only once. The material sequenced was blood. All receptors come from a woman in her 30s with Graves' ophthalmopathy. The CDR3 runs from the conserved cysteine through the conserved F or W. The order of the fields is D gene, clone size, J gene, CDR3 length, V gene, CDR3 protein, CDR3 DNA. D genes are given only for firm matches. The size entry is marked missing in some rows and otherwise reads once, few, many or a size class.

d_gene: -; abundance: many; j_gene: TRBJ2-7; len: 13; v_gene: TRBV27; CDR3aa: CASSPIPGTEQYF; CDR3nt: TGTGCCAGCAGTCCGATACCCGGGACAGAGCAGTACTTC
d_gene: -; abundance: many; j_gene: TRBJ1-2; len: 14; v_gene: TRBV30; CDR3aa: CAWTSTGIGYGYTF; CDR3nt: TGTGCCTGGACTTCTACGGGGATCGGCTATGGCTACACCTTC
d_gene: TRBD2; abundance: many; j_gene: TRBJ2-7; len: 18; v_gene: TRBV12-3/TRBV12-4; CDR3aa: CATSRGVKGLAEYYEQYF; CDR3nt: TGTGCTACCAGTCGCGGGGTTAAGGGACTAGCGGAGTACTACGAGCAGTACTTC
d_gene: -; abundance: few; j_gene: TRBJ2-7; len: 15; v_gene: TRBV28; CDR3aa: CASSLEGPSSYEQYF; CDR3nt: TGTGCCAGCAGTTTAGAGGGCCCGAGCTCCTACGAGCAGTACTTC
d_gene: -; abundance: many; j_gene: TRBJ1-5; len: 17; v_gene: TRBV7-8; CDR3aa: CASSRGPRGGTNQPQHF; CDR3nt: TGTGCCAGCAGCCGGGGACCTCGCGGCGGGACTAATCAGCCCCAGCATTTT
d_gene: -; abundance: medium-sized; j_gene: TRBJ2-7; len: 14; v_gene: TRBV6-1; CDR3aa: CASSEVGDIPQQYF; CDR3nt: TGTGCCAGCAGTGAAGTCGGGGACATCCCGCAGCAGTACTTC
d_gene: -; abundance: many; j_gene: TRBJ1-2; len: 17; v_gene: TRBV7-8; CDR3aa: CASSSSGRSTRRDGYTF; CDR3nt: TGTGCCAGCAGCTCTTCGGGTCGCTCCACCCGAAGGGATGGCTACACCTTC
d_gene: -; abundance: many; j_gene: TRBJ2-7; len: 14; v_gene: TRBV11-2; CDR3aa: CASSSGGRGNEQYF; CDR3nt: TGTGCCAGCAGCTCTGGGGGCAGGGGCAACGAGCAGTACTTC
d_gene: TRBD1; abundance: many; j_gene: TRBJ1-1; len: 15; v_gene: TRBV5-6; CDR3aa: CASSLGTGEHTEAFF; CDR3nt: TGTGCCAGCAGCTTGGGGACAGGGGAACACACTGAAGCTTTCTTT
d_gene: -; abundance: -; j_gene: TRBJ2-2; len: 13; v_gene: TRBV10-2; CDR3aa: CASSWGDTGELFF; CDR3nt: TGCGCCAGCAGTTGGGGGGACACCGGGGAGCTGTTTTTT
d_gene: -; abundance: many; j_gene: TRBJ1-2; len: 13; v_gene: TRBV7-2; CDR3aa: CASSSPANYGYTF; CDR3nt: TGTGCCAGCAGCTCCCCAGCTAACTATGGCTACACCTTC
d_gene: -; abundance: many; j_gene: TRBJ1-1; len: 14; v_gene: TRBV6-2/TRBV6-3; CDR3aa: CASSYSTGMTEAFF; CDR3nt: TGTGCCAGCAGTTACTCGACAGGCATGACTGAAGCTTTCTTT
d_gene: TRBD1; abundance: many; j_gene: TRBJ1-2; len: 14; v_gene: TRBV27; CDR3aa: CASRRTGGNYGYTF; CDR3nt: TGTGCCAGCAGGAGGACAGGGGGGAACTATGGCTACACCTTC
d_gene: -; abundance: many; j_gene: TRBJ1-5; len: 14; v_gene: TRBV7-2; CDR3aa: CASSLAGRNQPQHF; CDR3nt: TGTGCCAGCAGCTTAGCGGGAAGAAATCAGCCCCAGCATTTT
d_gene: TRBD1; abundance: many; j_gene: TRBJ2-7; len: 14; v_gene: TRBV10-3; CDR3aa: CAISEWTGTVPQYF; CDR3nt: TGTGCCATCAGTGAGTGGACAGGGACGGTTCCCCAGTACTTC
d_gene: -; abundance: many; j_gene: TRBJ1-1; len: 13; v_gene: TRBV29-1; CDR3aa: CSAERRENTEAFF; CDR3nt: TGCAGCGCGGAGCGTCGGGAGAACACTGAAGCTTTCTTT
d_gene: -; abundance: many; j_gene: TRBJ1-5; len: 15; v_gene: TRBV12-3/TRBV12-4; CDR3aa: CASSLEVSSNQPQHF; CDR3nt: TGTGCCAGCAGTTTAGAGGTCAGTAGCAATCAGCCCCAGCATTTT
d_gene: TRBD2; abundance: many; j_gene: TRBJ2-5; len: 15; v_gene: TRBV7-2; CDR3aa: CASSPGLGPQETQYF; CDR3nt: TGTGCCAGCAGCCCTGGACTAGGGCCCCAAGAGACCCAGTACTTC
d_gene: -; abundance: many; j_gene: TRBJ1-5; len: 12; v_gene: TRBV28; CDR3aa: CASSFLSQPQHF; CDR3nt: TGTGCCAGCAGTTTTTTGAGTCAGCCCCAGCATTTT
d_gene: TRBD2; abundance: many; j_gene: TRBJ2-7; len: 15; v_gene: TRBV7-6; CDR3aa: CASSPTSGRDYEQYF; CDR3nt: TGTGCCAGCAGCCCAACTAGCGGGAGGGACTACGAGCAGTACTTC
d_gene: -; abundance: many; j_gene: TRBJ2-2; len: 13; v_gene: TRBV6-1; CDR3aa: CASSASETGELFF; CDR3nt: TGTGCCAGCAGTGCCTCGGAAACCGGGGAGCTGTTTTTT
d_gene: TRBD1; abundance: many; j_gene: TRBJ2-2; len: 16; v_gene: TRBV6-5; CDR3aa: CASSYTDRVPTGELFF; CDR3nt: TGTGCCAGCAGTTACACTGACAGGGTCCCCACCGGGGAGCTGTTTTTT
d_gene: -; abundance: once; j_gene: TRBJ1-1; len: 16; v_gene: TRBV7-8; CDR3aa: CASSLEQPTMNTEAFF; CDR3nt: TGTGCCAGCAGCTTAGAGCAGCCGACGATGAACACTGAAGCTTTCTTT
d_gene: TRBD1; abundance: few; j_gene: TRBJ1-5; len: 15; v_gene: TRBV18; CDR3aa: CASSIDRVGRQPQHF; CDR3nt: TGTGCCAGCTCGATAGACAGGGTGGGCAGACAGCCCCAGCATTTT
d_gene: TRBD1; abundance: many; j_gene: TRBJ2-7; len: 15; v_gene: TRBV7-8; CDR3aa: CASSRPGQGISEQYF; CDR3nt: TGTGCCAGCAGCAGACCGGGACAGGGTATCAGCGAGCAGTACTTC
d_gene: -; abundance: many; j_gene: TRBJ1-6; len: 16; v_gene: TRBV29-1; CDR3aa: CSVEGGRRSYNSPLHF; CDR3nt: TGCAGCGTTGAAGGCGGCCGGAGGTCCTATAATTCACCCCTCCACTTT